This T cell receptor beta chain originates from a study of CD8+CD57+ T cells in acquired aplastic anemia. Study-level points and caveats: Around 29 shared CD8+ CDR3s appeared highly expressed within patients' immunodominant clones.

In the case of this clonotype: Its antigen is still unknown.

Genomic DNA was employed as the template in profiling TCR beta VDJ and CDR3. Each CDR3 protein is one row after TCRdb ran MiXCR on the reads. The sample has 35,000 to 45,000 distinct CDR3 sequences; approximately 67% are singletons. Germline V gene lookup returns CDR1 SGHRS and CDR2 YFSETQ. The CDR3 loop spans 14 amino acids. The V and J ends lost 7 bases and 5 bases respectively, with 18 bases between them. The V gene is TRBV5-1, the J gene TRBJ1-1; no clear D gene. This sequence was found in a human donor in good health, serving as a control. Sequenced sample: sorted CD4+, CD8+, or CD8+CD57+ T cells (not recorded which) from PBMCs. The DNA for the CDR3 is TGCGCCAGCGCGAAGGATTCAACCGCGACTGAAGCTTTCTTT. The encoded protein is CASAKDSTATEAFF.